This T cell receptor beta chain was profiled in a study of blood T cell repertoires in COVID-19. Study in general: Acute and convalescent COVID-19 specimens originated in the United States, Italy and Spain. T cells, B-cell-depleted T cells, or PBMCs supplied cDNA or gDNA.

The trim removed 10 bases at V and 4 bases at J, leaving 11 bases unmatched. This CDR3 spans 14 amino acids. In germline, CDR1 is MNHEY, CDR2 SVGAGI. Original handling: Amplified reference gene primers provided the basis for estimating nucleated cell counts. Method: immunoSEQ multiplex PCR; TCRdb's copy keeps in-frame clones and lacks some. V, J and clone size were drawn from that table, and D and trimming were deduced from the DNA. The sample consists of roughly 25,000 clones, around two thirds of them appearing once. Sequences were obtained from peripheral blood. The clonotype was recovered from a man aged 55 to 70 with active or convalescent COVID-19. The genes are TRBV6-5 and TRBJ1-1; TRBD1 matches at 8 bases. The CDR3 protein is CATITQGVSTEAFF. As DNA, the CDR3 is TGTGCCACCATAACACAGGGGGTGAGCACTGAAGCTTTCTTT.